The present entry profiles one TCR beta chain with its context. This clonotype has ten or more counts. No cognate antigen has been identified for it. No qualities accompany the bases; no much larger clone lies one base away. This entry is derived from a study of neurological immune-mediated disorders (dated by TCRdb to the late 2010s). Regarding the complete study: Among the roughly 34 multiple sclerosis patients, relapsing-remitting MS was present in some 30 and secondary progressive MS was present in 3. Peripheral blood TCR-beta repertoires from patients with HTLV-I-associated myelopathy (HAM/TSP), patients with multiple sclerosis, and healthy controls were compared in the study using UMI-based sequencing. The approximately 110 TCR-beta libraries included longitudinal samples, technical triplicates and paired sorted CD4+ and CD8+ T-cell subsets alongside PBMC samples. The cohort comprised about 68 subjects: 14 HAM/TSP patients, 35 or so multiple sclerosis patients and some 20 healthy controls. What the research found in general, with its limitations: The highest TCR clonal expansion was observed in HAM/TSP patients, whereas the lowest was observed in MS patients, even when compared with healthy controls. No identical CDR3 amino acid sequences were found to be shared among expanded clones across subjects, suggesting that TCR-beta repertoires were private in all groups. The MS cluster showed no association with clinical or MRI features, and the authors stated that larger cohorts are needed. In phylogenetic analysis, the repertoires of 18 of 34 MS patients grouped into a cluster of related CDR3 sequences, which suggests a possible signature at the repertoire level.

For the unsorted PBMC libraries, 2 million PBMCs were stored in RNAlater at -80 degrees C until RNA extraction and were used to generate the libraries. Multiple sclerosis patients were enrolled in a US clinical protocol under which disease progression was evaluated by magnetic resonance imaging. Peripheral blood was subjected to Ficoll-Hypaque density gradient centrifugation to isolate PBMCs, which were then cryopreserved in liquid nitrogen. V lost 6 bases and J lost 10 bases, and the count of bases not matched to a germline gene is 20. Spanning cysteine to phenylalanine, the CDR3 consists of 18 amino acids. The sequence is cut down to CDR3 DNA, 54 bases in frame from base 1. The germline V gene (reference sequence) gives CDR1 as LNHDA and CDR2 as SQIVND. cDNA was synthesized by template-switch 5'RACE using a primer with a 10-nucleotide random unique molecular identifier that tagged each TCR transcript. Every sequencing run covered 15-18 subjects and yielded more than 180 million TCR-beta sequences. The RNeasy kit was used for extraction of total RNA. The KAPA Real-time Library Amplification kit was used to amplify TCR-beta VDJ regions with primers targeting the TCR constant region and the 5'RACE anchor. A first PCR added sample indexes and Illumina adaptors, after which a second PCR increased the library yield. The roughly 650 bp TCR product was size-selected on a 2% E-gel SizeSelection system after Ampure bead purification. Before pooling, library quality was checked on a Bioanalyzer, concentration was measured with Qubit, and libraries were quantified with the Kapa Library Quantification kit. An Illumina HiSeq 2500 was used to sequence the libraries paired-end at 2 x 150 bp. To increase sequence diversity, 25-30% phiX was spiked into each library pool. From the authors' description of their analysis: Quality-filtered reads were processed with the UMI-based MiGEC pipeline, and over 85% of raw TCR sequences were removed by the MiGEC pipeline during error correction. IMGT germline references were used for alignment of VDJ genes, and clonotypes were defined by a unique CDR3 amino acid sequence together with V-J genes. Clonal expansion, Shannon diversity and CDR3 relatedness (CalcPairwiseDistances, ClusterSamples) were evaluated with VDJtools, and phylogenetic trees were built with CLCbio workbench. Using coefficient-of-variation modelling across technical triplicates, the study counted a clone as expanded if it had at least 8 unique UMIs. TCRdb trimmed public reads at Q25 via fastp, called clones via MiXCR and kept in-frame beta chains. A single entry per CDR3 protein holds the most common genes and DNA from its merged rows. These V and J calls derive from TCRdb rather than the authors' analysis. In this sample the table shows 45,000 to 60,000 distinct CDR3 sequences, over 2% of which occur a single time. Clones ranked in the top ten supply about 3% of the sample.

The chain is encoded by TRBV19 joined to TRBJ2-1; TRBD2 matches 11 bases in the middle. The sequence derives from a man between 50 and 59 years old with multiple sclerosis. Specimen: PBMCs. The nucleotide sequence reads TGTGCCAGTAGCACACTCCCTCCGGGACTAGCGGACTACAGGGAGCAGTTCTTC. This sequence encodes CASSTLPPGLADYREQFF. Beyond the CDR3, the reference TRBV19 and TRBJ2-1 genes provide the residues; the full variable domain reads: DGGITQSPKYLFRKEGQNVTLSCEQNLNHDAMYWYRQDPGQGLRLIYYSQIVNDFQKGDIAEGYSVSREKKESFPLTVTSAQKNPTAFYLCASSTLPPGLADYREQFFGPGTRLTVL.